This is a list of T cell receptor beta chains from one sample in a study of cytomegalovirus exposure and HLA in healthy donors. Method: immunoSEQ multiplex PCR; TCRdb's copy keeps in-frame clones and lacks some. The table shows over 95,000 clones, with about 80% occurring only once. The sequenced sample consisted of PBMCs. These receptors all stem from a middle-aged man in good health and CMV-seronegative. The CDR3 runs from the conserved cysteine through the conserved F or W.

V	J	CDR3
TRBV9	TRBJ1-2	CASSADATGSRGYTF
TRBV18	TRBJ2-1	CASSPQVDSYNEQFF
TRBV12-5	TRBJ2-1	CASGSPGDNEQFF
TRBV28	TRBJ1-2	CASRQTGPYGYTF
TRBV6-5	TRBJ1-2	CASRLTGPYGYTF
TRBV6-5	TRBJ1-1	CASSYDREVPEAFF
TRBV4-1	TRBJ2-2	CASSQDPVTNTGELFF
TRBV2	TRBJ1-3	CASRRQMGSGNTIYF
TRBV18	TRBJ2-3	CASSPSGLAGADTQYF
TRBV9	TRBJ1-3	CASSVGHAGGGNTIYF
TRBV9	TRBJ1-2	CASSGGGAYGYTF
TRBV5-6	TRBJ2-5	CASSLWGTTKETQYF
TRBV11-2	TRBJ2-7	CASGQGFSYEQYF
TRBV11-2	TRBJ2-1	CATLEGYEQFF
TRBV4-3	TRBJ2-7	CASSQDVGRGDNEQYF
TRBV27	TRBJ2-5	CASSLNRGGIMGQETQYF
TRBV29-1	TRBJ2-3	CSGGETSGLTDTQYF
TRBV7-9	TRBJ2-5	CASSLLERQGAGQETQYF
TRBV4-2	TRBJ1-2	CASSQGAAIDGYTF
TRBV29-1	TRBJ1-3	CSVSGTGTGNTIYF
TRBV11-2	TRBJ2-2	CASRATRGVGGELFF
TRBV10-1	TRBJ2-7	CASSPGLREQYF
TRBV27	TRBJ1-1	CASSFWGGTEAFF